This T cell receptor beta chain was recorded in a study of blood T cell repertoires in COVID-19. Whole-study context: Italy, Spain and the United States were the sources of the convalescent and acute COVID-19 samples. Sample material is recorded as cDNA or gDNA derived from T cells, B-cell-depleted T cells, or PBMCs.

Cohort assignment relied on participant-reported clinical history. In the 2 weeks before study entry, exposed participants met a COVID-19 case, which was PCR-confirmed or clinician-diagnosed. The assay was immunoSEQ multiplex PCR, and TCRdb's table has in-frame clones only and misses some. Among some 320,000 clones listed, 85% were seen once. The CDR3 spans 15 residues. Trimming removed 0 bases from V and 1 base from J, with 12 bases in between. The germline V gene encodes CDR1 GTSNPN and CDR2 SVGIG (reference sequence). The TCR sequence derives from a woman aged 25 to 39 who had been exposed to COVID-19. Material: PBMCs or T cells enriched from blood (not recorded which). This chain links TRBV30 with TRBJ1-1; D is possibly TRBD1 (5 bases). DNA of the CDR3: TGTGCCTGGAGTGTACCAGGGAGGAGGAACACTGAAGCTTTCTTT. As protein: CAWSVPGRRNTEAFF.